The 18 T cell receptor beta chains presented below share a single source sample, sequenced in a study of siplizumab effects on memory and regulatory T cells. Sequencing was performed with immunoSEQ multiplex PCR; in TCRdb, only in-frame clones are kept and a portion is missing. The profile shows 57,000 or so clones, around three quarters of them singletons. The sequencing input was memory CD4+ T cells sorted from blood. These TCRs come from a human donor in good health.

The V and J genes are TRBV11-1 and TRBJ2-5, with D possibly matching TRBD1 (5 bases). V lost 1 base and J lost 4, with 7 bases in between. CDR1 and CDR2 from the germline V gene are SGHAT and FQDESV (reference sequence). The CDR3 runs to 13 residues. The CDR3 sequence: CASSLDQGETQYF. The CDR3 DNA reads TGTGCCAGCAGCTTAGATCAGGGAGAGACCCAGTACTTC.

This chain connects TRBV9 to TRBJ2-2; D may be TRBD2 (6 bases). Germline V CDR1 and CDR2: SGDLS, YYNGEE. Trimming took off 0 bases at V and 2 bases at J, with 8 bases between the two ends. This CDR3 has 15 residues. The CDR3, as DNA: TGTGCCAGCAGCGTAGTTACTAGCAACACCGGGGAGCTGTTTTTT. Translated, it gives CASSVVTSNTGELFF.

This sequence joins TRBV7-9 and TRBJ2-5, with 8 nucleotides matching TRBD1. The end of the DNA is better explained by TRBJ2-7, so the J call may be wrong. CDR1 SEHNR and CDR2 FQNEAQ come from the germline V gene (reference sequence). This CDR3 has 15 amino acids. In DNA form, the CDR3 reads TGTGCCAGCAGCTACTCGGACAGGGTCCCCTACGAGCAGTACTTC. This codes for CASSYSDRVPYEQYF.

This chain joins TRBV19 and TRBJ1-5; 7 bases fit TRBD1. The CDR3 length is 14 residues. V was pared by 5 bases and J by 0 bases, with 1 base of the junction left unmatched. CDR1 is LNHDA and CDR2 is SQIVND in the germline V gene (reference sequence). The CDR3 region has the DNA TGTGCCAGTAGTGGGACAGATAGCAATCAGCCCCAGCATTTT. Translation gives CASSGTDSNQPQHF.

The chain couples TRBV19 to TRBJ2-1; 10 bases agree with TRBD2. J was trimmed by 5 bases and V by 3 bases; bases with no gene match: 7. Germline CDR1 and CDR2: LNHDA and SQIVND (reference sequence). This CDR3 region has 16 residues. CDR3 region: CASSIISGGGHNEQFF. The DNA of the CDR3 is TGTGCCAGTAGTATCATAAGCGGGGGGGGACACAATGAGCAGTTCTTC.

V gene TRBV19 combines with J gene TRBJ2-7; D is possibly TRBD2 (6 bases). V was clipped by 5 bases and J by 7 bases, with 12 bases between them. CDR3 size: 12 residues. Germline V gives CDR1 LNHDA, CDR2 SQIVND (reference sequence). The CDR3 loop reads CASSPRRGEQYF. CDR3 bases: TGTGCCAGTAGTCCCCGGAGGGGAGAGCAGTACTTC.

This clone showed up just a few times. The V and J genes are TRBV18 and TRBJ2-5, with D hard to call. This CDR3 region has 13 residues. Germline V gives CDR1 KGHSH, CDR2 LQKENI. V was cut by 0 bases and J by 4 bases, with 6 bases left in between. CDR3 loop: CASSPPTRETQYF. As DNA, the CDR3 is TGTGCCAGCTCACCACCGACGCGAGAGACCCAGTACTTC.

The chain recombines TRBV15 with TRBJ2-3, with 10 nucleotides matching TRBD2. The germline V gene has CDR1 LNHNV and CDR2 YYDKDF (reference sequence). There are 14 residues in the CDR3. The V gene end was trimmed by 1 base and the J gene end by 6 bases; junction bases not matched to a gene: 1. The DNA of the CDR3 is TGTGCCACCAGCAGAGCTAGCGGGAGCGATACGCAGTATTTT. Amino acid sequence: CATSRASGSDTQYF.

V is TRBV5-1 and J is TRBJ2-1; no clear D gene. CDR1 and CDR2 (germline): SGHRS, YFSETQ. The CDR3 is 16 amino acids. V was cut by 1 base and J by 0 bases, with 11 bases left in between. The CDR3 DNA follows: TGCGCCAGCAGCTTGTCGGCAAAGAGCTCCTACAATGAGCAGTTCTTC. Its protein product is CASSLSAKSSYNEQFF.

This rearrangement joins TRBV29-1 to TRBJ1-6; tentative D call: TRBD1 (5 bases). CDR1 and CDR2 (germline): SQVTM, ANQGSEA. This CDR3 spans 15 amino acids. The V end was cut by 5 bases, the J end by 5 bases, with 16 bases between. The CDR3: CSVRAGTDNNSPLHF. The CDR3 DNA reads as TGCAGCGTTCGGGCCGGCACGGACAATAATTCACCCCTCCACTTT.

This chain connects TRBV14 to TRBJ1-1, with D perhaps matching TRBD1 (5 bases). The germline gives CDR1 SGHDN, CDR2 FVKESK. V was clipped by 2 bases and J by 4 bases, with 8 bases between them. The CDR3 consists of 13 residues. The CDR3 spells CASSQQGSTEAFF. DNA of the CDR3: TGTGCCAGCAGCCAACAGGGAAGCACTGAAGCTTTCTTT.

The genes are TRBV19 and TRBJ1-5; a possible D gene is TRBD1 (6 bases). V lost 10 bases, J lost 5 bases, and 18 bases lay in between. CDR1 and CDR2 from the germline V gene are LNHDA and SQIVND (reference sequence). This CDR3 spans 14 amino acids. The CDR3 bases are TGTGCCACTCAGGTGGGGGGCTCGGATCAGCCCCAGCATTTT. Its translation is CATQVGGSDQPQHF. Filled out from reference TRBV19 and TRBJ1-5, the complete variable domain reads DGGITQSPKYLFRKEGQNVTLSCEQNLNHDAMYWYRQDPGQGLRLIYYSQIVNDFQKGDIAEGYSVSREKKESFPLTVTSAQKNPTAFYLCATQVGGSDQPQHFGDGTRLSIL.

The CDR3 coding sequence is TGTGCCTGCGAATCCCCCAGTCTTTACACCATATATTTT. As protein: CACESPSLYTIYF. The V call is TRBV30, the J call TRBJ1-3; D call uncertain. V was cut by 6 bases and J by 8 bases, with 17 bases left in between. From germline, CDR1 is GTSNPN and CDR2 SVGIG (reference sequence). CDR3 size: 13 residues.

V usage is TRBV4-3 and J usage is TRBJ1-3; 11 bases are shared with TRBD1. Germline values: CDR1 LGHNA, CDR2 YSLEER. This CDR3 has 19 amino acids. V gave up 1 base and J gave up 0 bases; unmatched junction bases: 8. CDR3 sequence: CASSQVFWTGGISGNTIYF. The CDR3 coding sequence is TGCGCCAGCAGCCAAGTCTTCTGGACAGGGGGCATCTCTGGAAACACCATATATTTT.

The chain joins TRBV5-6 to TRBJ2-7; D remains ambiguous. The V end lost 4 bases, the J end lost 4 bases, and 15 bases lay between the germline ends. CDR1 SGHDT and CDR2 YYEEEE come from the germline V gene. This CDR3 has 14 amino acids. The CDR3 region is CASSDEDGLYEQYF. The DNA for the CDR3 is TGTGCCAGCAGCGACGAGGATGGCCTTTACGAGCAGTACTTC.

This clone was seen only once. The CDR3 is CASSELLTDQPQHF. The CDR3 coding sequence is TGTGCCAGCAGTGAATTATTGACGGATCAGCCCCAGCATTTT. The gene calls are TRBV2 and TRBJ1-5, with D hard to call. Germline loops: CDR1 SNHLY, CDR2 FYNNEI. This CDR3 is 14 amino acids long. V gave up 2 bases and J gave up 5 bases, with 10 bases separating them.

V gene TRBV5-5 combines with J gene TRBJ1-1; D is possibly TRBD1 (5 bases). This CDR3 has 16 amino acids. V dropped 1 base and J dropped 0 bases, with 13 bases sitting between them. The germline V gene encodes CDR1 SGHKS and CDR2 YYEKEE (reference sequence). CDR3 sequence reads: CASSLLWGILNTEAFF. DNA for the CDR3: TGTGCCAGCAGCTTGCTCTGGGGGATTTTGAACACTGAAGCTTTCTTT. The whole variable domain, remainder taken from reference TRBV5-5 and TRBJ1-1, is DAGVTQSPTHLIKTRGQQVTLRCSPISGHKSVSWYQQVLGQGPQFIFQYYEKEERGRGNFPDRFSARQFPNYSSELNVNALLLGDSALYLCASSLLWGILNTEAFFGQGTRLTVV.

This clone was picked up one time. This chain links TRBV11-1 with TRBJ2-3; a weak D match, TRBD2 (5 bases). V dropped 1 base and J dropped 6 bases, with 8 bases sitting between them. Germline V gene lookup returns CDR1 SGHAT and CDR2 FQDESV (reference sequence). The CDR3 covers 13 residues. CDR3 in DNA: TGTGCCAGCAGCTTAGACACTAGTGATACGCAGTATTTT. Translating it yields CASSLDTSDTQYF.